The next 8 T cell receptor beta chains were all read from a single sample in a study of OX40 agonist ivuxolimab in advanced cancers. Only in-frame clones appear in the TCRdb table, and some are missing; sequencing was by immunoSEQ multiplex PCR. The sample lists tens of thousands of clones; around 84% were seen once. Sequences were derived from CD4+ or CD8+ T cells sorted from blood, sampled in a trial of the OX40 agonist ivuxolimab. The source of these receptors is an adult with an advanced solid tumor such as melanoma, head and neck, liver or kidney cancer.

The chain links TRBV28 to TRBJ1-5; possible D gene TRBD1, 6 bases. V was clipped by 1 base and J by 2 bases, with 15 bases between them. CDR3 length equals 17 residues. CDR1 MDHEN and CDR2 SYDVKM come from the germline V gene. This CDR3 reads CASSLFGGAGGNQPQHF. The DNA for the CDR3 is TGTGCCAGCAGTTTATTTGGGGGGGCCGGAGGCAATCAGCCCCAGCATTTT. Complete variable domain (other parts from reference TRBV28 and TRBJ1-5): DVKVTQSSRYLVKRTGEKVFLECVQDMDHENMFWYRQDPGLGLRLIYFSYDVKMKEKGDIPEGYSVSREKKERFSLILESASTNQTSMYLCASSLFGGAGGNQPQHFGDGTRLSIL.

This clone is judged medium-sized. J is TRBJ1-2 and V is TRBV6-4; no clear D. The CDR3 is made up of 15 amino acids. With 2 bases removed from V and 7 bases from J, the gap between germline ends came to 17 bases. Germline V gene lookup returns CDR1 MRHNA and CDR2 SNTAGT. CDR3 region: CASSDTPQAGSGYTF. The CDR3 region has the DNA TGTGCCAGCAGTGACACCCCCCAAGCCGGGAGTGGCTACACCTTC.

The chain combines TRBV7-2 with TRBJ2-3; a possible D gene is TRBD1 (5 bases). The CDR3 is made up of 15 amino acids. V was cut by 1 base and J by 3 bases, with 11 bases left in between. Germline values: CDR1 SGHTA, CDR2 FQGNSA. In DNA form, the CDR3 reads TGTGCCAGCAGCTTAGGGACCGCAGGGACAGATACGCAGTATTTT. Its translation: CASSLGTAGTDTQYF.

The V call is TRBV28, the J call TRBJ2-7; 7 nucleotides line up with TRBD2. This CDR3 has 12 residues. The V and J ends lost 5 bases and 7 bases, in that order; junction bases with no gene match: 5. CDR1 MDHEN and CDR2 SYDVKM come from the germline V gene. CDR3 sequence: CASSMTSREQYF. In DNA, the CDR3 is TGTGCCAGCAGTATGACTAGCCGTGAGCAGTACTTC.

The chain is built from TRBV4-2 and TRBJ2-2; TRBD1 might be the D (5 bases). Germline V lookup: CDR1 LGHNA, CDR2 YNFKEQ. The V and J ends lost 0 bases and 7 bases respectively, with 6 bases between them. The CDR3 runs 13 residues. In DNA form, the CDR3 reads TGTGCCAGCAGCCAAGAAGGGGTCGGGGAGCTGTTTTTT. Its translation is CASSQEGVGELFF.

Here the CDR3 DNA reads TGTGCCAGCAGCCCAGGAGGGGCAGGGGGCGCGGATACGCAGTATTTT. It encodes CASSPGGAGGADTQYF. This chain links TRBV7-9 with TRBJ2-3, with 8 bases matching TRBD1. After removal of 5 bases from V and 6 bases from J, the junction contained 13 bases not matched to a gene. Per the germline V gene, CDR1 is SEHNR and CDR2 is FQNEAQ (reference sequence). The CDR3 has 16 residues. The full variable domain, with the rest looked up from reference TRBV7-9 and TRBJ2-3, is DTGVSQNPRHKITKRGQNVTFRCDPISEHNRLYWYRQTLGQGPEFLTYFQNEAQLEKSRLLSDRFSAERPKGSFSTLEIQRTEQGDSAMYLCASSPGGAGGADTQYFGPGTRLTVL.

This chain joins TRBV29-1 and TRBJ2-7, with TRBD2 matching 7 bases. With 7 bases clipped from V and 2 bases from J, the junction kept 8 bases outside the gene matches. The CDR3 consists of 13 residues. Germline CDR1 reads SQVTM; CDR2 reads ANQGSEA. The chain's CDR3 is CSGGGTGPYEQYF. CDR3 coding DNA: TGCAGCGGCGGGGGTACGGGCCCCTACGAGCAGTACTTC.

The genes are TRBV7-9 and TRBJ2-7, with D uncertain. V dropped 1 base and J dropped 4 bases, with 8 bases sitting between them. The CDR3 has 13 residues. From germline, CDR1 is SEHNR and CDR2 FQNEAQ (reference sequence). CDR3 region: CASSLGRIYEQYF. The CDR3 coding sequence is TGTGCCAGCAGCTTAGGCCGGATTTACGAGCAGTACTTC.